The 25 T cell receptor beta chains reported below all come from one sample, sequenced in a study of regulatory T cells in long-lasting Graves disease. Both iRepertoire HTBI primers and Arm-PCR of CDR3 regions were used to build the TCR beta libraries. TCRdb used MiXCR to reprocess the multiplex PCR reads, holding one entry per CDR3 protein. The sample yields roughly 410,000 distinct CDR3 sequences, about 15% seen once. Time point denoted: newly diagnosed GD, antithyroid drugs for less than 3 months. RNA extracted from PBMCs served as the sequencing template. In addition, the sample was reused for a study of T cells in Graves' hyperthyroidism and ophthalmopathy.

Here the sequenced sample was peripheral blood mononuclear cells (PBMCs), taken at new diagnosis, from a patient treated with antithyroid drugs. Source of these receptors: a woman aged 40 to 50 with Graves disease.

This clonotype was detected many times. This chain joins TRBV27 and TRBJ2-7; D is perhaps TRBD1 (6 bases). The CDR3 is made up of 17 amino acids. Trimming removed 6 bases at V and 0 bases at J, with 21 bases between. Germline assignment: CDR1 MNHEY and CDR2 SMNVEV (reference sequence). The CDR3 DNA sequence: TGTGCCAGCAGACGTAGCCCGACAGGACGGATCTCCTACGAGCAGTACTTC. Translating gives CASRRSPTGRISYEQYF.

The chain links TRBV19 to TRBJ1-1; D gene uncertain. Trimming took 1 base from V and 0 from J, leaving 6 bases between them. Germline lookup yields CDR1 LNHDA and CDR2 SQIVND (reference sequence). The CDR3 consists of 14 residues. For the CDR3, the DNA is TGTGCCAGTAGTATAGGACAATTGAACACTGAAGCTTTCTTT. Translating it yields CASSIGQLNTEAFF.

Many counts were recorded for this clonotype. Here the CDR3 DNA reads TGTGCCAGCAGTCCGCGACTAGCGGAGATTTACAATGAGCAGTTCTTC. It is translated as CASSPRLAEIYNEQFF. The gene calls are TRBV12-3 or TRBV12-4 and TRBJ2-1; 9 bases fit TRBD2. This CDR3 contains 16 residues. V lost 5 bases, J lost 4 bases, and 9 bases stayed unmatched.

The sample holds many counts of this clonotype. The CDR3 DNA sequence: TGTGCCAGCAGTTTTGGACAGTCCAATCAGCCCCAGCATTTT. It yields the protein CASSFGQSNQPQHF. The chain couples TRBV28 to TRBJ1-5; D might be TRBD1 (6 bases). V dropped 3 bases and J dropped 3 bases, with 9 bases sitting between them. This CDR3 has 14 residues. The germline V gene has CDR1 MDHEN and CDR2 SYDVKM.

This clonotype was picked up many times. This chain joins TRBV27 and TRBJ2-7; D unclear. Germline loops: CDR1 MNHEY, CDR2 SMNVEV (reference sequence). CDR3 length: 14 amino acids. V dropped 4 bases and J dropped 3 bases, with 13 bases sitting between them. CDR3 residues: CASSSPKTSYEQYF. CDR3 nucleotide sequence: TGTGCCAGCAGTTCCCCGAAAACGAGCTACGAGCAGTACTTC.

This clonotype was counted a few times. The rearrangement links TRBV12-3 or TRBV12-4 to TRBJ2-2; D possibly corresponds to TRBD2 (5 bases). CDR3 length: 14 amino acids. V lost 1 base and J 6 bases, leaving 9 bases between the germline ends. The CDR3, as DNA: TGTGCCAGCAGTTTAGACCTAGCCGCCGGGGAGCTGTTTTTT. Translating gives CASSLDLAAGELFF.

This clonotype was detected ten times or more. DNA of the CDR3: TGTGCCAGCAGATCATGGGTCGGGGAGCTGTTTTTT. It specifies CASRSWVGELFF. The chain combines TRBV11-1 with TRBJ2-2, with D uncertain. Germline V gives CDR1 SGHAT, CDR2 FQDESV (reference sequence). This CDR3 has 12 residues. Trimming took 6 bases from V and 7 from J, leaving 9 bases between them.

Ten or more counts support this clonotype. V is TRBV7-2 and J is TRBJ2-7; 11 bases are shared with TRBD2. V lost 5 bases to trimming and J lost 0 bases; unmatched junction nucleotides: 3. The CDR3 covers 15 residues. Germline V gene lookup returns CDR1 SGHTA and CDR2 FQGNSA. CDR3 residues: CASSRLAGLSYEQYF. The CDR3 region has the DNA TGTGCCAGCAGCAGACTAGCGGGACTCTCCTACGAGCAGTACTTC.

This clonotype was observed many times. J is TRBJ2-5 and V is TRBV30; TRBD2 matches 8 bases. The germline V gene encodes CDR1 GTSNPN and CDR2 SVGIG (reference sequence). The CDR3 sequence is 15 residues long. The J segment lost 2 bases and the V segment lost 5 bases, leaving 10 bases of the junction unmatched. The DNA for the CDR3 is TGTGCCTGGCCGACGGGGGGACTAGGTCAAGAGACCCAGTACTTC. It encodes CAWPTGGLGQETQYF.

Of note for this clonotype: A read error may produce the germline difference seen at one junction end. The chain combines TRBV19 with TRBJ2-5; 8 bases fit TRBD1. The length of the CDR3 is 11 residues. Germline V gives CDR1 LNHDA, CDR2 SQIVND (reference sequence). The CDR3, as DNA: TGTGCCAGCCCCAACCCTCGACAGGGGAACTTC. This codes for CASPNPRQGNF.

Turning to this clonotype: A single base separates this from a much larger clone, so it may be a read error. The chain combines TRBV12-5 with TRBJ1-3, with 9 bases lining up with TRBD1. CDR3 length: 15 amino acids. CDR1 LGHNT and CDR2 FRNRAP come from the germline V gene. DNA for the CDR3: TGTGCTAGTGGGCCCGGACAGGGGACTGGAAACACCACATATTTT. It is translated as CASGPGQGTGNTTYF.

This clonotype was seen ten or more times. The genes are TRBV5-4 and TRBJ2-5; tentatively, D is TRBD1 (6 bases). With 6 bases removed from V and 4 bases from J, the gap between germline ends came to 19 bases. The length of the CDR3 is 15 residues. The V gene's germline CDR1 is SGHNT and CDR2 YYREEE (reference sequence). For the CDR3, the DNA is TGTGCCAGCACCCCCCCGGGACAATTACGAGAGACCCAGTACTTC. Its protein product is CASTPPGQLRETQYF.

This chain uses TRBV27 with TRBJ1-2; D not resolved. The CDR3 loop spans 14 amino acids. Trimming cost V 6 bases and J 3 bases, with 14 bases left between them. CDR1 and CDR2 from the germline V gene are MNHEY and SMNVEV (reference sequence). The CDR3 reads CASRRSAPDYGYTF. In DNA, the CDR3 is TGTGCCAGCAGGAGATCCGCGCCGGACTATGGCTACACCTTC.

This clonotype was detected ten times or more. The V gene is TRBV19, the J gene TRBJ2-1; no firm D call. CDR3 size: 14 residues. Trimming removed 2 bases from V and 7 bases from J, with 12 bases in between. In germline, CDR1 is LNHDA, CDR2 SQIVND (reference sequence). The chain's CDR3 is CASSILGPLNEQFF. CDR3 bases: TGTGCCAGTAGTATACTCGGCCCCTTAAATGAGCAGTTCTTC. The variable domain in full, with the rest retrieved from reference TRBV19 and TRBJ2-1, is DGGITQSPKYLFRKEGQNVTLSCEQNLNHDAMYWYRQDPGQGLRLIYYSQIVNDFQKGDIAEGYSVSREKKESFPLTVTSAQKNPTAFYLCASSILGPLNEQFFGPGTRLTVL.

This clonotype has ten or more counts. V gene TRBV2 combines with J gene TRBJ2-1, with TRBD2 as a possible D gene (5 bases). Trimming cost V 1 base and J 8 bases, with 18 bases left between them. This CDR3 spans 16 amino acids. Per germline, CDR1 SNHLY and CDR2 FYNNEI. The CDR3 coding sequence is TGTGCCAGCAGTGAAGGGAGGTCCACTAGTCTCGATGAGCAGTTCTTC. Translating it yields CASSEGRSTSLDEQFF.

In this sample, this clonotype turned up many times. The rearrangement joins TRBV11-3 to TRBJ2-7; 7 bases map to TRBD2. The CDR3 sequence is 13 residues long. Unmatched junction bases numbered 9, after V lost 7 bases and J lost 6 bases. Germline CDR1 and CDR2: SGHNT and YENEEA. The CDR3 sequence is CASTPGGKREQYF. As DNA, the CDR3 is TGTGCCAGCACCCCCGGGGGGAAGCGCGAGCAGTACTTC.

The sample holds many counts of this clonotype. The chain has TRBV30 and TRBJ1-5; no clear D gene. Germline CDR1 and CDR2: GTSNPN and SVGIG (reference sequence). The CDR3 extends over 15 amino acids. Trimming shortened V by 2 bases and J by 10 bases, and 21 bases separated the two germline ends. The CDR3 sequence is CAWSTFMEGKGPQHF. Here the CDR3 DNA reads TGTGCCTGGAGTACTTTCATGGAAGGGAAGGGACCCCAGCATTTT.

The chain combines TRBV2 with TRBJ1-5, with a weak D call TRBD1 (5 bases). Germline V gives CDR1 SNHLY, CDR2 FYNNEI. Trimming shortened V by 3 bases and J by 5 bases, and 11 bases separated the two germline ends. This CDR3 contains 14 residues. DNA of the CDR3: TGTGCCAGCAGTGACGTCCAGGGAGATCAGCCCCAGCATTTT. This gives the protein CASSDVQGDQPQHF. Together with reference TRBV2 and TRBJ1-5, the CDR3 gives the full variable domain: EPEVTQTPSHQVTQMGQEVILRCVPISNHLYFYWYRQILGQKVEFLVSFYNNEISEKSEIFDDQFSVERPDGSNFTLKIRSTKLEDSAMYFCASSDVQGDQPQHFGDGTRLSIL.

The chain joins TRBV7-2 to TRBJ1-6, with unresolved D. Germline CDR1 reads SGHTA; CDR2 reads FQGNSA. CDR3 length equals 14 residues. Trimming removed 1 base from V and 3 bases from J, with 4 bases in between. The CDR3 region has the DNA TGTGCCAGCAGCTTAGGGGTCTATAATTCACCCCTCCACTTT. Amino acids: CASSLGVYNSPLHF. The entire variable domain, with the rest obtained from reference TRBV7-2 and TRBJ1-6, is as follows: GAGVSQSPSNKVTEKGKDVELRCDPISGHTALYWYRQSLGQGLEFLIYFQGNSAPDKSGLPSDRFSAERTGGSVSTLTIQRTQQEDSAVYLCASSLGVYNSPLHFGNGTRLTVT.

Ten or more counts support this clonotype. The rearrangement uses TRBV3-1 and TRBJ2-5; D unresolved. Trimming cost V 2 bases and J 4 bases, with 20 bases left between them. The CDR3 contains 17 residues. Germline V gene sequence: CDR1 LGHDT, CDR2 YNNKEL (reference sequence). CDR3 region: CASSQRVDGSVGETQYF. The DNA for the CDR3 is TGTGCCAGCAGCCAAAGAGTGGACGGATCTGTCGGAGAGACCCAGTACTTC.

This clonotype was detected many times. The V and J genes are TRBV27 and TRBJ2-1; TRBD2 aligns across 12 bases. The V gene end was trimmed by 8 bases and the J gene end by 6 bases; junction bases not matched to a gene: 8. Germline CDR1 and CDR2: MNHEY and SMNVEV (reference sequence). The CDR3 runs 15 residues. The CDR3 is CASGRGLAGFNEQFF. CDR3 nucleotides: TGTGCCAGCGGGAGGGGACTAGCGGGCTTCAATGAGCAGTTCTTC.

This clonotype was seen many times. This chain connects TRBV27 to TRBJ2-5, with unresolved D. The CDR3 has 14 residues. Germline CDR1 is MNHEY and CDR2 is SMNVEV (reference sequence). The V and J ends lost 1 base and 5 bases respectively, with 11 bases between them. The CDR3 nucleotides read TGTGCCAGCAGTTTATGGTTTCCGGCGGAGACCCAGTACTTC. Encoded protein: CASSLWFPAETQYF.

This clonotype was seen at least ten times. A read error may produce the germline difference seen at one junction end. The rearrangement joins TRBV2 to TRBJ2-3; 9 nucleotides match TRBD1. The CDR3 covers 15 residues. CDR1 and CDR2 from the germline V gene are SNHLY and FYNNEI. CDR3 nucleotides: TGTGCCGGCAGTGAAGGGGGACAGGGTACAGATACGCAGTATTTT. It codes for CAGSEGGQGTDTQYF.

The J gene is TRBJ2-3, the V gene TRBV20-1; the D is unclear. Trimming removed 4 bases at V and 11 bases at J, with 22 bases between. Germline CDR1 and CDR2: DFQATT and SNEGSKA (reference sequence). CDR3 length equals 14 residues. CDR3 nucleotides: TGCAGTGCTATCGAATACGTTAGTAACCTAAAGCAGTATTTT. This encodes CSAIEYVSNLKQYF.

The chain combines TRBV12-3 or TRBV12-4 with TRBJ1-2; 7 bases line up with TRBD1. The CDR3 consists of 14 residues. V trimming: 4 bases; J trimming: 0 bases; junction bases outside the gene matches: 2. The CDR3, as DNA: TGTGCCAGCAGTTCCACAGGGGCTAACTATGGCTACACCTTC. Its protein is CASSSTGANYGYTF.